This passage covers 30 T cell receptor beta chains from one sample sequenced in a study of blood T cell repertoires in COVID-19. Sequencing was performed with immunoSEQ multiplex PCR; in TCRdb, only in-frame clones are kept and a portion is missing. The sample contains roughly 140,000 clones, about 88% of which appear only once. Sample: peripheral blood. Receptor source: a human donor in a cohort sampled during active COVID-19.

The chain couples TRBV27 to TRBJ2-3, with no clear D. CDR3 length: 15 residues. The germline V gene has CDR1 MNHEY and CDR2 SMNVEV (reference sequence). V gave up 6 bases and J gave up 0 bases, with 13 bases separating them. The CDR3 protein is CASRPRGLSTDTQYF. In DNA, the CDR3 is TGTGCCAGCAGGCCCCGAGGATTGAGCACAGATACGCAGTATTTT.

The V gene is TRBV7-9, the J gene TRBJ1-2; D is unclear. The CDR3 loop spans 12 amino acids. V was trimmed by 5 bases and J by 5 bases, leaving 9 bases between them. Germline V lookup: CDR1 SEHNR, CDR2 FQNEAQ (reference sequence). The CDR3 DNA sequence: TGTGCCAGCAGCACGCAACGGTATGGCTACACCTTC. This gives the protein CASSTQRYGYTF. Full variable domain (remainder filled in from reference TRBV7-9 and TRBJ1-2): DTGVSQNPRHKITKRGQNVTFRCDPISEHNRLYWYRQTLGQGPEFLTYFQNEAQLEKSRLLSDRFSAERPKGSFSTLEIQRTEQGDSAMYLCASSTQRYGYTFGSGTRLTVV.

V and J are TRBV3-1 (or the pseudogene TRBV3-2) and TRBJ1-5; D is ambiguous. V shed 1 base and J shed 5 bases, with 9 bases lying between them. The CDR3 extends over 14 amino acids. Germline V lookup: CDR1 LGHDT, CDR2 YNNKEL (reference sequence). Here the CDR3 reads CASSQAGSDQPQHF. In DNA, the CDR3 is TGTGCCAGCAGCCAAGCGGGGTCAGATCAGCCCCAGCATTTT.

This clone counts as medium-sized (0.01 to 0.1%). The chain has TRBV6-5 and TRBJ1-6; the match to TRBD1 covers 9 bases. CDR1 is MNHEY, CDR2 SVGAGI, per germline. The CDR3 consists of 15 residues. After removal of 6 bases from V and 10 bases from J, the junction contained 10 bases not matched to a gene. CDR3 loop: CASSKTTGGGSPLHF. Written as DNA, the CDR3 is TGTGCCAGCAGCAAGACGACAGGGGGAGGCTCACCCCTCCACTTT.

This sequence joins TRBV9 and TRBJ2-2; no firm D call. This CDR3 has 14 amino acids. CDR1 and CDR2 from the germline V gene are SGDLS and YYNGEE. V lost 0 bases, J lost 4 bases, and 7 bases lay in between. CDR3 DNA sequence: TGTGCCAGCAGCGTAGGACTTTCCACCGGGGAGCTGTTTTTT. Translated: CASSVGLSTGELFF.

The chain links TRBV9 to TRBJ2-2, with 8 bases lining up with TRBD2. V dropped 0 bases and J dropped 1; count of bases not matched to a gene: 14. Looked up from germline, CDR1 is SGDLS and CDR2 is YYNGEE. The CDR3 covers 20 residues. CDR3 DNA sequence: TGTGCCAGCAGCGTAGCGAGCGGGGGAGAGCACCTTAGGAACACCGGGGAGCTGTTTTTT. Translating gives CASSVASGGEHLRNTGELFF.

CDR3 DNA: TGTGCCAGCAGTTTACTCCTAGCGGGGGGCACAGATACGCAGTATTTT. Its protein product is CASSLLLAGGTDTQYF. The V and J genes are TRBV28 and TRBJ2-3, with 10 bases matching TRBD2. This CDR3 contains 16 residues. Germline CDR1 MDHEN, CDR2 SYDVKM. The V gene end was trimmed by 2 bases and the J gene end by 1 base; junction bases not matched to a gene: 3.

The CDR3 spells CASSPGVQETQYF. Written as DNA, the CDR3 is TGCGCCAGCAGCCCCGGAGTCCAAGAGACCCAGTACTTC. V and J are TRBV5-1 and TRBJ2-5; D gene uncertain. The V gene's germline CDR1 is SGHRS and CDR2 YFSETQ. The CDR3 length is 13 residues. Trimming removed 4 bases at V and 1 base at J, with 8 bases between.

The V gene is TRBV7-9, the J gene TRBJ1-6; 7 bases match TRBD1. V lost 5 bases, J lost 8 bases, and 9 bases stayed unmatched. CDR3 length equals 15 residues. Per germline, CDR1 SEHNR and CDR2 FQNEAQ (reference sequence). The CDR3 DNA sequence: TGTGCCAGCAGCCCCGCGGGACAGTCTTATTCACCCCTCCACTTT. Its translation is CASSPAGQSYSPLHF. The variable domain in full, with the rest retrieved from reference TRBV7-9 and TRBJ1-6, is DTGVSQNPRHKITKRGQNVTFRCDPISEHNRLYWYRQTLGQGPEFLTYFQNEAQLEKSRLLSDRFSAERPKGSFSTLEIQRTEQGDSAMYLCASSPAGQSYSPLHFGNGTRLTVT.

CDR3 coding DNA: TGTGCCAGCAGTGAAATTCCGGGAGGCCTCCACTTT. Its protein product is CASSEIPGGLHF. This chain uses TRBV6-1 with TRBJ1-6; D remains unclear. Germline CDR1 reads MNHNS; CDR2 reads SASEGT. Trimming removed 2 bases at V and 15 bases at J, with 11 bases between. The CDR3 runs to 12 residues.

The CDR3 here is CASSPRTGVNSPLHF. In DNA, the CDR3 is TGTGCCAGCAGTCCAAGGACAGGGGTGAATTCACCCCTCCACTTT. This chain links TRBV2 with TRBJ1-6; 9 bases are shared with TRBD1. The CDR3 consists of 15 residues. The germline V gene has CDR1 SNHLY and CDR2 FYNNEI. V dropped 5 bases and J dropped 7; count of bases not matched to a gene: 6.

In this sample, this clone turned up a few times. The chain recombines TRBV10-3 with TRBJ1-5; D perhaps matches TRBD1 (6 bases). The V and J ends lost 0 bases and 2 bases respectively, with 11 bases between them. Per germline, CDR1 ENHRY and CDR2 SYGVKD. CDR3 length equals 16 residues. As DNA, the CDR3 is TGTGCCATCAGTGAGTCAGGGGGGGCTGGCAATCAGCCCCAGCATTTT. Its protein is CAISESGGAGNQPQHF.

This rearrangement joins TRBV7-9 to TRBJ2-3; D is unresolved. Germline lookup yields CDR1 SEHNR and CDR2 FQNEAQ (reference sequence). V lost 3 bases, J lost 1 base, and 2 bases lay in between. CDR3 size: 12 residues. The CDR3 DNA reads as TGTGCCAGCAGCTTCGGCACAGATACGCAGTATTTT. Residues: CASSFGTDTQYF. Supplemented by reference TRBV7-9 and TRBJ2-3, the full variable domain reads DTGVSQNPRHKITKRGQNVTFRCDPISEHNRLYWYRQTLGQGPEFLTYFQNEAQLEKSRLLSDRFSAERPKGSFSTLEIQRTEQGDSAMYLCASSFGTDTQYFGPGTRLTVL.

This clone was seen just once. The CDR3 reads CASSSSGVNTIYF. The CDR3 nucleotides are TGTGCCAGCAGCTCTTCAGGGGTAAACACCATATATTTT. The V call is TRBV9, the J call TRBJ1-3; possible D gene TRBD1, 6 bases. CDR1 and CDR2 from the germline V gene are SGDLS and YYNGEE. There are 13 residues in the CDR3. V lost 4 bases to trimming and J lost 6 bases, with 11 bases between them.

The chain couples TRBV4-1 to TRBJ2-2, with D uncertain. Trimming took off 2 bases at V and 3 bases at J, with 13 bases between the two ends. Germline lookup yields CDR1 MGHRA and CDR2 YSYEKL. The CDR3 runs to 16 residues. CDR3 sequence: CASSQRPTLDTGELFF. In DNA, the CDR3 is TGCGCCAGCAGCCAAAGGCCGACACTCGACACCGGGGAGCTGTTTTTT.

The CDR3 sequence: CASSITGNSQETQYF. CDR3 DNA sequence: TGTGCCAGCAGTATAACAGGGAACTCACAAGAGACCCAGTACTTC. This chain joins TRBV27 and TRBJ2-5; a weak D match, TRBD1 (6 bases). CDR1 is MNHEY and CDR2 is SMNVEV in the germline V gene (reference sequence). The CDR3 totals 15 residues. The V and J ends lost 5 bases and 2 bases respectively, with 15 bases between them.

This clone came up a few times. V usage is TRBV3-1 (or the pseudogene TRBV3-2) and J usage is TRBJ1-2; the D is unclear. The V and J ends lost 3 bases and 7 bases respectively, with 18 bases between them. CDR3 length: 15 amino acids. Germline V gene sequence: CDR1 LGHDT, CDR2 YNNKEL (reference sequence). CDR3: CASSHNSFRLGGYTF. The CDR3 nucleotides read TGTGCCAGCAGCCATAACAGTTTCCGCTTAGGTGGCTACACCTTC.

This clone has only one observation. The chain recombines TRBV4-1 with TRBJ1-1; the match to TRBD1 covers 8 bases. Germline V gives CDR1 MGHRA, CDR2 YSYEKL. Unmatched junction bases numbered 9, after V lost 4 bases and J lost 5 bases. The CDR3 consists of 15 residues. This CDR3 reads CASSRQGQGRTEAFF. As DNA, the CDR3 is TGCGCCAGCAGCCGACAGGGGCAGGGAAGGACTGAAGCTTTCTTT.

The rearrangement uses TRBV5-1 and TRBJ2-3, with 8 nucleotides matching TRBD2. This CDR3 spans 16 amino acids. CDR1 and CDR2 (germline): SGHRS, YFSETQ. J was trimmed by 0 bases and V by 4 bases; bases with no gene match: 7. CDR3 sequence (DNA): TGCGCCAGCAGCGTAGTACTAGCGGAAAGCACAGATACGCAGTATTTT. Amino acid sequence: CASSVVLAESTDTQYF.

J is TRBJ1-1 and V is TRBV27, with D perhaps TRBD1 (5 bases). The CDR3 contains 15 residues. Between the trimmed V and J ends, which lost 5 bases and 4 bases, there was a span of 17 bases. Germline V gene data show CDR1 as MNHEY and CDR2 as SMNVEV (reference sequence). The CDR3 DNA reads as TGTGCCAGCAGTCGCCCACCAGGGCTGGGCACTGAAGCTTTCTTT. This codes for CASSRPPGLGTEAFF.

A single count supports this clone. The chain joins TRBV5-4 to TRBJ2-6; unclear D gene. V lost 0 bases to trimming and J lost 0 bases, with 7 bases between them. CDR3 length: 16 amino acids. Germline values: CDR1 SGHNT, CDR2 YYREEE (reference sequence). Here the CDR3 DNA reads TGTGCCAGCAGCTTGGGAGTTGGCTCTGGGGCCAACGTCCTGACTTTC. Amino acids: CASSLGVGSGANVLTF.

In nucleotides, the CDR3 is TGTGCCAGCAGCGTCAATCTGAGGTCTGAAGCTTTCTTT. Its protein product is CASSVNLRSEAFF. The J gene is TRBJ1-1, the V gene TRBV9, with D hard to call. Per germline, CDR1 SGDLS and CDR2 YYNGEE. The CDR3 has 13 amino acids. Trimming removed 2 bases at V and 6 bases at J, with 11 bases between. Looking up the rest from reference TRBV9 and TRBJ1-1 gives the full variable domain: DSGVTQTPKHLITATGQRVTLRCSPRSGDLSVYWYQQSLDQGLQFLIQYYNGEERAKGNILERFSAQQFPDLHSELNLSSLELGDSALYFCASSVNLRSEAFFGQGTRLTVV.

V usage is TRBV6-5 and J usage is TRBJ2-5, with D maybe TRBD1 (6 bases). Germline V gives CDR1 MNHEY, CDR2 SVGAGI. V gave up 6 bases and J gave up 5 bases, with 13 bases separating them. CDR3 length: 13 amino acids. The CDR3 DNA is TGTGCCAGCAGCTATGACAGGTTGGAGACCCAGTACTTC. Translating it yields CASSYDRLETQYF.

This chain connects TRBV28 to TRBJ1-2, with D possibly matching TRBD1 (6 bases). Trimming pared 8 bases from V and 0 bases from J, leaving 13 bases between. Germline V gene lookup returns CDR1 MDHEN and CDR2 SYDVKM. The CDR3 sequence is 14 residues long. CDR3 in amino acids: CASGKNRANYGYTF. CDR3 DNA: TGTGCCAGCGGCAAAAACAGGGCTAACTATGGCTACACCTTC.

Note on this clone: This sample also contains other DNA sequences that code for the same CDR3. The chain recombines TRBV30 with TRBJ2-7, with D hard to call. Germline values: CDR1 GTSNPN, CDR2 SVGIG (reference sequence). V dropped 2 bases and J dropped 1 base, with 6 bases sitting between them. CDR3 size: 12 residues. The chain's CDR3 is CAWSPQSYEQYF. The CDR3 DNA reads TGTGCCTGGAGTCCGCAGTCCTACGAGCAGTACTTC.

The V and J genes are TRBV6-5 and TRBJ2-7; TRBD1 is a possible D gene (7 bases). Trimming removed 0 bases from V and 5 bases from J, with 17 bases in between. From germline, CDR1 is MNHEY and CDR2 SVGAGI. The CDR3 has 16 amino acids. The CDR3 region is CASSYSAGQRVDEQYF. DNA of the CDR3: TGTGCCAGCAGTTACTCTGCGGGACAGCGGGTCGACGAGCAGTACTTC.

The chain carries TRBV18 and TRBJ2-3; 10 positions agree with TRBD2. The CDR3 covers 17 residues. The V segment lost 0 bases and the J segment 3 bases; nucleotides outside the gene matches: 6. Germline CDR1 KGHSH, CDR2 LQKENI. The DNA of the CDR3 is TGTGCCAGCTCACCACCGACGGGTAGCGGGGGGACAGATACGCAGTATTTT. This gives the protein CASSPPTGSGGTDTQYF.

The rearrangement links TRBV5-1 to TRBJ2-2; 11 bases align to TRBD2. Germline-derived CDR1 and CDR2 are SGHRS and YFSETQ. The CDR3 runs to 15 residues. Losses at the gene ends were 4 bases for V and 1 base for J; bases not matched to a gene: 0. CDR3 sequence (DNA): TGCGCCAGCAGCGGGACTAGCGGGAACACCGGGGAGCTGTTTTTT. It codes for CASSGTSGNTGELFF.

This clone was recorded once. CDR3 sequence reads: CASSLGTDYSTEAFF. As DNA, the CDR3 is TGTGCCAGCAGCCTCGGGACAGATTATTCCACTGAAGCTTTCTTT. The chain uses TRBV9 and TRBJ1-1; 7 nucleotides align to TRBD1. With 4 bases clipped from V and 4 bases from J, the junction kept 10 bases outside the gene matches. CDR1 and CDR2 (germline): SGDLS, YYNGEE. This CDR3 is built from 15 residues.

The genes are TRBV10-1 and TRBJ1-1, with D unclear. V was clipped by 3 bases and J by 2 bases, with 7 bases between them. The CDR3 totals 13 residues. The V gene's germline CDR1 is WNHNN and CDR2 SYGVQD (reference sequence). The CDR3 DNA follows: TGCGCCAGCAGTGAAAGCCTTAACACTGAAGCTTTCTTT. Its protein product is CASSESLNTEAFF.